Below, one T cell receptor (beta chain) is given with its context. Its target is not known. These data are taken from a study of post-analysis software for immune sequencing data. Study in general: Included among the disease courses, which were recorded for the cohort, were relapsing-remitting, secondary progressive and progressive-relapsing multiple sclerosis.

Study-wide results and caveats: About 5 TRBV segments, including TRBV5-6, TRBV5-1 and TRBV20-1, were more frequent in patients than controls.

Unique molecular identifiers were present in the TCR beta cDNA libraries. The T cell input of roughly 0.9 to 11 million gave about 470,000 cDNA molecules. One entry per CDR3 protein results from TCRdb running MiXCR on the PCR reads. Of under 650,000 distinct CDR3 sequences in the sample, roughly 45% are singletons; the top ten hold around 1.7%. V gave up 7 bases and J gave up 7 bases; unmatched junction bases: 15. The CDR3 runs 15 residues. The germline CDR1 and CDR2 sequences are GTSNPN and SVGIG (reference sequence). The chain employs TRBV30 and TRBJ2-1; 8 bases line up with TRBD2. The TCR comes from a girl aged 10-17 years with multiple sclerosis. Sequencing used blood. CDR3 loop: CASTRSAGEGNEQFF. The CDR3 nucleotides are TGTGCCTCGACTAGGTCAGCGGGAGAGGGGAATGAGCAGTTCTTC.